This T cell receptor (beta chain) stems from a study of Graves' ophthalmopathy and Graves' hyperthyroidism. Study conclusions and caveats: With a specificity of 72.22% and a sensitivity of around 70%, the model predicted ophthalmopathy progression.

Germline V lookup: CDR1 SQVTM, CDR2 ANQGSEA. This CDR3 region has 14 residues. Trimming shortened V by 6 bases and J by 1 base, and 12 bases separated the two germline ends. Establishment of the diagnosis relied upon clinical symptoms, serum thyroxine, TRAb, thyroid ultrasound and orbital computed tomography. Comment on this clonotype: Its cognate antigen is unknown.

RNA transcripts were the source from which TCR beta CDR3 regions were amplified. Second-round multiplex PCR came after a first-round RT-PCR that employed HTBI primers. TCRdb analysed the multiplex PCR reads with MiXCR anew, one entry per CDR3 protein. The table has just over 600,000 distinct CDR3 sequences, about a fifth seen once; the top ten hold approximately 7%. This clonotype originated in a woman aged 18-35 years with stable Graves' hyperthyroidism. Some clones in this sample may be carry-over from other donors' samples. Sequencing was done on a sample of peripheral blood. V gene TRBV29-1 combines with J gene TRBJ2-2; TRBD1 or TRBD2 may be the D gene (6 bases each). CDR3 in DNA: TGCAGCGTCTCTAGGGGGGAGAACACCGGGGAGCTGTTTTTT. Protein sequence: CSVSRGENTGELFF.